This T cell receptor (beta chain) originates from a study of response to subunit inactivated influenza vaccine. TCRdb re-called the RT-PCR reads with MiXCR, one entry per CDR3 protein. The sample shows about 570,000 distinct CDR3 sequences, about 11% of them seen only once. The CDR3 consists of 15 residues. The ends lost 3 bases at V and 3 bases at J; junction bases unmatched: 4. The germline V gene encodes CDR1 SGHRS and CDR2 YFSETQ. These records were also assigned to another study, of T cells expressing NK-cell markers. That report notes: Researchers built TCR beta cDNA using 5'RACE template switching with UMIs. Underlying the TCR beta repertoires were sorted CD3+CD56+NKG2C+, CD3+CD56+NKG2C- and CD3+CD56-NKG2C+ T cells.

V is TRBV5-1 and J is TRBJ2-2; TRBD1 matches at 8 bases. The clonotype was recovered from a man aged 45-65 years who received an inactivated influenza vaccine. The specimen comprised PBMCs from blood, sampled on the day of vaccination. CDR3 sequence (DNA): TGCGCCAGCAGCTCGGGACAGGAGTACACCGGGGAGCTGTTTTTT. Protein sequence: CASSSGQEYTGELFF.